The text below deals with one T cell receptor beta chain. Its antigen is not known. This sample stems from a study of T cell responses to AZD1222 COVID-19 vaccine. Study observations and caveats: Repertoire sampling happened only post peak T cell response. Donors skewed white British and female; clonal diversity was possibly underestimated. Seropositive status at baseline applied to only five to seven AZD1222 recipients.

The method was immunoSEQ multiplex PCR; TCRdb's version includes in-frame clones alone and lacks a portion of them. The data show 150,000 or so clones, roughly 91% seen once. Some second doses came at about 4 weeks and others at about 12 weeks; these were pooled. Specimen: peripheral blood, collected 28 days after the second AZD1222 dose. The sequence was obtained from an adult who received the AZD1222 COVID-19 vaccine.

The CDR3 spells CASSTGQGAEAFF. The CDR3 DNA follows: TGTGCCAGCAGTACCGGACAGGGGGCTGAAGCTTTCTTT. The rearrangement links TRBV6-5 to TRBJ1-1; 10 nucleotides line up with TRBD1. Trimming cost V 5 bases and J 6 bases; bases outside gene matches: 3. The CDR3 is made up of 13 amino acids. CDR1 and CDR2 (germline): MNHEY, SVGAGI.